Below, 31 T cell receptor beta chains from the same sample are listed, as sequenced in a study of early T cells in non-severe SARS-CoV-2 infection. TCRdb processed the 5' RACE reads anew with MiXCR; each CDR3 protein has one entry. The profile shows 55,000 to 75,000 distinct CDR3 sequences, more than 5.5% of them singletons. Here the sequenced sample was whole blood, taken at baseline. The receptor source for this set is an adult who was a healthcare worker with PCR-confirmed SARS-CoV-2 infection or an uninfected control (not recorded which).

V and J are TRBV20-1 and TRBJ2-3; D not certain. V lost 6 bases to trimming and J lost 3 bases, with 10 bases between them. The CDR3 has 12 amino acids. In germline, CDR1 is DFQATT, CDR2 SNEGSKA (reference sequence). The CDR3 sequence: CSARAQTDTQYF. CDR3 nucleotide sequence: TGCAGTGCCCGAGCTCAGACAGATACGCAGTATTTT.

This clonotype occurred many times. This chain links TRBV9 with TRBJ2-1; D is unclear. The CDR3 contains 14 residues. V was cut by 0 bases and J by 8 bases, with 12 bases left in between. The germline V gene encodes CDR1 SGDLS and CDR2 YYNGEE. CDR3 residues: CASSVDPGRDEQFF. In DNA form, the CDR3 reads TGTGCCAGCAGCGTAGACCCCGGAAGGGATGAGCAGTTCTTC. Full variable domain (remainder filled in from reference TRBV9 and TRBJ2-1): DSGVTQTPKHLITATGQRVTLRCSPRSGDLSVYWYQQSLDQGLQFLIQYYNGEERAKGNILERFSAQQFPDLHSELNLSSLELGDSALYFCASSVDPGRDEQFFGPGTRLTVL.

This clonotype was recorded at least ten times. At one end the junction does not follow the germline gene, possibly because of a read error. The CDR3 region is CATSLGSYWDLGPRKVF. The CDR3, as DNA: TGTGCCACCAGCCTCGGATCATACTGGGATTTAGGTCCCCGTAAGGTCTTC. V and J are TRBV24-1 and TRBJ2-1, with D uncertain. The CDR3 is made up of 17 amino acids. CDR1 KGHDR and CDR2 SFDVKD come from the germline V gene.

The rearrangement links TRBV28 to TRBJ1-1; 11 bases line up with TRBD1. The ends lost 7 bases at V and 3 bases at J; junction bases unmatched: 7. The CDR3 loop spans 15 amino acids. Germline-derived CDR1 and CDR2 are MDHEN and SYDVKM. CDR3 nucleotide sequence: TGTGCCAGCACCGGACAGGGGGCAGGGGACACTGAAGCTTTCTTT. Protein sequence: CASTGQGAGDTEAFF.

In this sample, this clonotype turned up many times. V and J are TRBV5-8 and TRBJ1-2; 7 bases are a match to TRBD1. The CDR3 length is 15 residues. V trimming: 1 base; J trimming: 5 bases; junction bases outside the gene matches: 8. Germline CDR1 reads SGHTS; CDR2 reads YDEGEE. The CDR3 region is CASSLYGGGAYGYTF. DNA of the CDR3: TGTGCCAGCAGCTTGTACGGAGGGGGCGCGTATGGCTACACCTTC.

This clonotype was picked up many times. The chain is built from TRBV6-6 and TRBJ2-5; D gene unclear. Germline V gives CDR1 MNHNY, CDR2 SVGAGI (reference sequence). This CDR3 comprises 12 residues. V lost 7 bases and J 5 bases, leaving 11 bases between the germline ends. The CDR3 coding sequence is TGTGCCAGCACCCCGGTGGGGGAGACCCAGTACTTC. Amino acid sequence: CASTPVGETQYF.

This clonotype showed up many times. The J gene is TRBJ2-1, the V gene TRBV7-4; the match to TRBD2 covers 8 bases. The CDR3 runs 16 residues. Germline CDR1 reads SGHVT; CDR2 reads SQSDAQ. J gave up 2 bases and V 5 bases, and 8 bases lay outside the gene matches. Here the CDR3 DNA reads TGTGCCAGCAGCCTAAACTCGGGAGGGCCCTACAATGAGCAGTTCTTC. Protein sequence: CASSLNSGGPYNEQFF.

The chain recombines TRBV7-2 with TRBJ2-1; D gene uncertain. Trimming left V 4 bases short and J 8 bases short, with 12 bases between. Germline-derived CDR1 and CDR2 are SGHTA and FQGNSA. The CDR3 contains 13 residues. The CDR3 region is CASSSTDLYEQFF. The CDR3 DNA follows: TGTGCCAGCAGCTCCACTGACTTGTATGAGCAGTTCTTC.

This clonotype showed up many times. The DNA of the CDR3 is TGCGCCAGCAGTTCAGGGACTGGTTCTCTGTATAATTCACCCCTCCACTTT. Its protein product is CASSSGTGSLYNSPLHF. The rearrangement uses TRBV4-1 and TRBJ1-6, with TRBD1 as a possible D gene (5 bases). The germline V gene encodes CDR1 MGHRA and CDR2 YSYEKL. The CDR3 extends over 17 amino acids. V shed 6 bases and J shed 4 bases, with 19 bases lying between them.

This clonotype was recorded at least ten times. The chain has TRBV27 and TRBJ1-2; TRBD1 matches 9 bases. This CDR3 is built from 12 residues. Germline loops: CDR1 MNHEY, CDR2 SMNVEV (reference sequence). The J segment lost 8 bases and the V segment lost 6 bases, leaving 4 bases of the junction unmatched. CDR3 in DNA: TGTGCCAGCAGGGGGACAGGGCTAGGCTACACCTTC. Translation gives CASRGTGLGYTF.

V gene TRBV7-8 combines with J gene TRBJ1-4; weak D call: TRBD1 (6 bases). The CDR3 has 15 residues. Germline V lookup: CDR1 SGHVS, CDR2 FQNEAQ. Trimming stripped 3 bases from V and 6 bases from J, with 14 bases between. CDR3 coding DNA: TGTGCCAGCAGCTTCCAACAGGGTGGTTATGAAAAACTGTTTTTT. Protein sequence: CASSFQQGGYEKLFF.

This clonotype was detected a few times. The chain recombines TRBV2 with TRBJ2-1, with TRBD2 identical over 9 bases. The trim removed 4 bases at V and 10 bases at J, leaving 11 bases unmatched. The CDR3 consists of 15 residues. Germline CDR1 and CDR2: SNHLY and FYNNEI. The CDR3 protein is CASSVGSGSAGEQFF. The DNA for the CDR3 is TGTGCCAGCAGTGTTGGTAGCGGGAGTGCCGGAGAGCAGTTCTTC.

The rearrangement links TRBV30 to TRBJ1-1; possible D gene TRBD1, 6 bases. V was cut by 3 bases and J by 4 bases, with 12 bases left in between. CDR1 and CDR2 (germline): GTSNPN, SVGIG (reference sequence). This CDR3 comprises 13 residues. The CDR3 DNA reads TGTGCCTGGAGACAGGGACACAGCACTGAAGCTTTCTTT. It translates to CAWRQGHSTEAFF.

This clonotype has a count of ten or more. The chain recombines TRBV19 with TRBJ1-5; 10 nucleotides match TRBD1. CDR1 and CDR2 from the germline V gene are LNHDA and SQIVND (reference sequence). The trim removed 5 bases at V and 3 bases at J, leaving 13 bases unmatched. The CDR3 runs 18 residues. CDR3 residues: CASSPPRDRGRLNQPQHF. The CDR3 coding sequence is TGTGCCAGTAGTCCCCCCCGGGACAGGGGACGCCTCAATCAGCCCCAGCATTTT.

This clonotype was seen only a few times. The chain recombines TRBV24-1 with TRBJ2-4; D is perhaps TRBD2 (5 bases). There are 15 residues in the CDR3. V was shortened by 2 bases and J by 3 bases, with 10 bases between the two germline ends. In germline, CDR1 is KGHDR, CDR2 SFDVKD. The CDR3 nucleotides read TGTGCCACCAGTGATTCCGACTACGTCAAAAACATTCAGTACTTC. Encoded protein: CATSDSDYVKNIQYF.

This clonotype has a count of ten or more. The gene calls are TRBV27 and TRBJ1-1; the D gene is possibly TRBD1 (5 bases). V was pared by 8 bases and J by 4 bases, with 17 bases between. The CDR3 consists of 14 residues. Germline V gene lookup returns CDR1 MNHEY and CDR2 SMNVEV (reference sequence). In nucleotides, the CDR3 is TGTGCCAGCGGACCAACAGGTCTCGCCACTGAAGCTTTCTTT. This gives the protein CASGPTGLATEAFF.

This clonotype was counted ten times or more. The chain links TRBV27 to TRBJ2-3; the match to TRBD2 covers 11 bases. Germline trimming cut 5 bases from V and 5 bases from J; bases unmatched to any gene: 12. CDR1 MNHEY and CDR2 SMNVEV come from the germline V gene (reference sequence). The CDR3 extends over 17 amino acids. The CDR3 loop is CASSAMVAGGSGDTQYF. The DNA of the CDR3 is TGTGCCAGCAGTGCCATGGTAGCGGGAGGGTCGGGAGATACGCAGTATTTT.

This clonotype was seen more than once but under ten times. The chain is built from TRBV5-1 and TRBJ1-1, with 7 bases that match TRBD1. This CDR3 is built from 14 residues. The germline CDR1 and CDR2 sequences are SGHRS and YFSETQ. V lost 7 bases, J lost 1 base, and 7 bases stayed unmatched. Here the CDR3 reads CASGRTGPNTEAFF. The CDR3 nucleotides are TGCGCCAGCGGCCGGACAGGACCGAACACTGAAGCTTTCTTT. The entire variable domain, with the rest obtained from reference TRBV5-1 and TRBJ1-1, is as follows: KAGVTQTPRYLIKTRGQQVTLSCSPISGHRSVSWYQQTPGQGLQFLFEYFSETQRNKGNFPGRFSGRQFSNSRSEMNVSTLELGDSALYLCASGRTGPNTEAFFGQGTRLTVV.

This clonotype appeared many times. The gene calls are TRBV10-3 and TRBJ2-3; D gene unclear. The germline CDR1 and CDR2 sequences are ENHRY and SYGVKD. The CDR3 spans 11 residues. Trimming cost V 3 bases and J 2 bases, with 0 bases left between them. CDR3 DNA: TGTGCCATCAGTGACACAGATACGCAGTATTTT. It specifies CAISDTDTQYF.

This clonotype came up many times. The rearrangement links TRBV7-2 to TRBJ1-1; 7 positions agree with TRBD1. CDR3 length equals 16 residues. Germline V gene lookup returns CDR1 SGHTA and CDR2 FQGNSA. V was clipped by 1 base and J by 0 bases; unmatched bases: 5. The DNA for the CDR3 is TGTGCCAGCAGCTTAGTACCGGGACAGTTGAACACTGAAGCTTTCTTT. Protein sequence: CASSLVPGQLNTEAFF.

This clonotype showed up many times. The gene calls are TRBV6-2 or TRBV6-3 and TRBJ2-1; 9 nucleotides agree with TRBD2. The CDR3 is made up of 14 amino acids. With V trimmed by 3 bases and J by 6 bases, 3 bases remained unmatched. Looked up from germline, CDR1 is MNHEY and CDR2 is SVGEGT. The CDR3 here is CASSYSGSRNEQFF. The CDR3 coding sequence is TGTGCCAGCAGTTATAGCGGGAGCCGCAATGAGCAGTTCTTC.

This clonotype was counted at least ten times. V gene TRBV6-2 or TRBV6-3 combines with J gene TRBJ2-5, with a weak D call TRBD1 (5 bases). Germline assignment: CDR1 MNHEY and CDR2 SVGEGT. V lost 4 bases, J lost 4 bases, and 10 bases lay in between. The CDR3 covers 13 residues. The CDR3 loop reads CASSSRTRETQYF. As DNA, the CDR3 is TGTGCCAGCAGTTCTAGGACAAGAGAGACCCAGTACTTC.

This clonotype was recorded many times. This chain connects TRBV29-1 to TRBJ2-1; tentatively, D is TRBD1 (6 bases). Trimming took 0 bases from V and 6 from J, leaving 12 bases between them. The CDR3 spans 14 residues. CDR1 is SQVTM and CDR2 is ANQGSEA in the germline V gene. This chain's CDR3 is CSVEETGLVNEQFF. For the CDR3, the DNA is TGCAGCGTTGAAGAAACAGGGCTGGTCAATGAGCAGTTCTTC.

There are many counts of this clonotype. The rearrangement links TRBV7-2 to TRBJ2-1, with 9 nucleotides matching TRBD1. V was pared by 1 base and J by 7 bases, with 11 bases of the junction left unmatched. CDR1 and CDR2 (germline): SGHTA, FQGNSA. This CDR3 is 17 amino acids long. The DNA of the CDR3 is TGTGCCAGCAGCTTAGTAGGGGCGCGACAGGGGGGAAATGAGCAGTTCTTC. Its protein product is CASSLVGARQGGNEQFF.

This clonotype was counted many times. The CDR3 here is CASSYSIRIIYEQYF. CDR3 DNA sequence: TGTGCCAGCAGTTACTCGATTAGGATCATCTACGAGCAGTACTTC. This chain connects TRBV6-2 or TRBV6-3 to TRBJ2-7; D gene unclear. Germline CDR1 reads MNHEY; CDR2 reads SVGEGT. V was shortened by 0 bases and J by 3 bases, with 12 bases between the two germline ends. This CDR3 has 15 amino acids.

This clonotype was detected many times. CDR3 nucleotide sequence: TGCGCCAGCAGTGAGAGAGGGCAGGGTAACACCGGGGAGCTGTTTTTT. Amino acid sequence: CASSERGQGNTGELFF. The chain joins TRBV10-1 to TRBJ2-2, with D possibly called TRBD1 or TRBD2 (5 bases each). The CDR3 is 16 amino acids. Germline lookup yields CDR1 WNHNN and CDR2 SYGVQD (reference sequence). V was trimmed by 2 bases and J by 2 bases, leaving 12 bases between them.

This clonotype was found a few times. The chain employs TRBV9 and TRBJ2-7; the match to TRBD2 covers 11 bases. This CDR3 has 16 amino acids. J gave up 7 bases and V 4 bases, and 13 bases lay outside the gene matches. The germline V gene encodes CDR1 SGDLS and CDR2 YYNGEE. CDR3 region: CASSPRLAGSSGEQYF. The DNA of the CDR3 is TGTGCCAGCAGCCCACGACTAGCGGGGTCAAGCGGGGAGCAGTACTTC.

The sample holds many counts of this clonotype. V usage is TRBV7-9 and J usage is TRBJ2-1; TRBD2 agrees at 7 bases. CDR3 length equals 17 residues. V was clipped by 3 bases and J by 0 bases; unmatched bases: 8. The V gene's germline CDR1 is SEHNR and CDR2 FQNEAQ (reference sequence). CDR3 residues: CASSLGTTDRSYNEQFF. CDR3 bases: TGTGCCAGCAGCTTGGGGACTACCGACCGCTCCTACAATGAGCAGTTCTTC.

Only a few counts were recorded for this clonotype. V gene TRBV15 combines with J gene TRBJ2-3; D is possibly TRBD2 (6 bases). Trimming stripped 1 base from V and 3 bases from J, with 8 bases between. Germline V gives CDR1 LNHNV, CDR2 YYDKDF (reference sequence). The CDR3 has 14 residues. CDR3 nucleotide sequence: TGTGCCACCAGCAGAGTGGGGACTACAGATACGCAGTATTTT. It yields the protein CATSRVGTTDTQYF. Filled out from reference TRBV15 and TRBJ2-3, the complete variable domain reads DAMVIQNPRYQVTQFGKPVTLSCSQTLNHNVMYWYQQKSSQAPKLLFHYYDKDFNNEADTPDNFQSRRPNTSFCFLDIRSPGLGDTAMYLCATSRVGTTDTQYFGPGTRLTVL.

The chain joins TRBV10-3 to TRBJ1-4; the match to TRBD1 covers 7 bases. The CDR3 totals 15 residues. The ends lost 6 bases at V and 0 bases at J; junction bases unmatched: 4. The germline CDR1 and CDR2 sequences are ENHRY and SYGVKD. CDR3 bases: TGTGCCATCAGCGACAGGGCGACAACTAATGAAAAACTGTTTTTT. Translated: CAISDRATTNEKLFF.

This clonotype was observed many times. The chain recombines TRBV5-1 with TRBJ1-1, with a weak D call TRBD1 (5 bases). The germline V and J ends were trimmed by 2 bases and 1 base, with 6 bases remaining between them. From germline, CDR1 is SGHRS and CDR2 YFSETQ. The CDR3 is made up of 13 amino acids. In DNA form, the CDR3 reads TGCGCCAGCAGCTTTGACAGGAACACTGAAGCTTTCTTT. Translated: CASSFDRNTEAFF.